These 24 T cell receptor beta chains were sequenced from one sample in a study of identical twins (dated by TCRdb to the mid-2010s). Receptors were amplified or captured by 5' RACE. For sequencing, an Illumina HiSeq 2000 was employed. TCRdb trimmed public reads at Q25 via fastp, called clones via MiXCR and kept in-frame beta chains. Entries that share a CDR3 protein sequence are merged under the most common genes and DNA. The table for this sample lists 550,000 to 700,000 distinct CDR3 sequences; 21% of them were counted only once. Jointly, the top ten make up over 4% of the sample. These records were also assigned to another study, of T cells expressing NK-cell markers.

Sequences were obtained from PBMCs. The receptors were sampled from a woman younger than 35 in good health.

The table lists this clonotype with a few counts. V gene TRBV6-2 or TRBV6-3 combines with J gene TRBJ2-1, with 7 bases that match TRBD1. The CDR3 sequence is 13 residues long. From germline, CDR1 is MNHEY and CDR2 SVGEGT. V shed 4 bases and J 9 bases; nucleotides not matched to a gene: 6. CDR3 nucleotide sequence: TGTGCCAGCAGTTCCCACAGGGGCCGTGAGCAGTTCTTC. Amino acid sequence: CASSSHRGREQFF.

This clonotype was counted only a few times. This rearrangement joins TRBV7-9 to TRBJ1-5, with TRBD1 as a possible D gene (5 bases). The CDR3 totals 12 residues. Germline loops: CDR1 SEHNR, CDR2 FQNEAQ (reference sequence). The V end was cut by 5 bases, the J end by 6 bases, with 8 bases between. In DNA form, the CDR3 reads TGTGCCAGCAGCACGACAGCTCAGCCCCAGCATTTT. The encoded protein is CASSTTAQPQHF.

V usage is TRBV7-2 and J usage is TRBJ2-4; D gene unclear. V lost 2 bases and J 4 bases, leaving 12 bases between the germline ends. Germline values: CDR1 SGHTA, CDR2 FQGNSA. The CDR3 contains 15 residues. Here the CDR3 DNA reads TGTGCCAGCAGCTTAAAGGCAGGTGCTAAAAACATTCAGTACTTC. Translated: CASSLKAGAKNIQYF.

The J gene is TRBJ2-1, the V gene TRBV9; D is undetermined. Trimming took off 4 bases at V and 4 bases at J, with 15 bases between the two ends. Per germline, CDR1 SGDLS and CDR2 YYNGEE. The CDR3 length is 15 residues. CDR3 sequence reads: CASSPTLGFYNEQFF. CDR3 sequence (DNA): TGTGCCAGCAGCCCCACCCTCGGATTTTACAATGAGCAGTTCTTC.

The chain joins TRBV20-1 to TRBJ2-3; no clear D gene. The germline V and J ends were trimmed by 1 base and 0 bases, with 14 bases remaining between them. The CDR3 loop spans 16 amino acids. Germline-derived CDR1 and CDR2 are DFQATT and SNEGSKA (reference sequence). The DNA for the CDR3 is TGCAGTGCTAGAGCGAATGACCGTGCTAGCACAGATACGCAGTATTTT. This sequence encodes CSARANDRASTDTQYF.

V gene TRBV20-1 combines with J gene TRBJ2-1, with 8 bases identical to TRBD1. V lost 0 bases, J lost 8 bases, and 6 bases stayed unmatched. The V gene's germline CDR1 is DFQATT and CDR2 SNEGSKA (reference sequence). This CDR3 is 14 amino acids long. The CDR3 here is CSARDRTGFYEQFF. CDR3 bases: TGCAGTGCTAGAGATAGGACAGGGTTCTATGAGCAGTTCTTC.

The V gene is TRBV27, the J gene TRBJ1-2; possibly TRBD1 for D (5 bases). The CDR3 contains 15 residues. CDR1 MNHEY and CDR2 SMNVEV come from the germline V gene (reference sequence). Trimming removed 2 bases at V and 6 bases at J, with 16 bases between. The CDR3 is CASSLLGLQGNGYTF. DNA for the CDR3: TGTGCCAGCAGTTTACTAGGTTTGCAGGGAAATGGCTACACCTTC.

There are a few counts of this clonotype. This rearrangement joins TRBV20-1 to TRBJ2-7; no clear D gene. This CDR3 comprises 15 residues. CDR1 is DFQATT and CDR2 is SNEGSKA in the germline V gene (reference sequence). V dropped 2 bases and J dropped 7 bases, with 21 bases sitting between them. The CDR3, as DNA: TGCAGTGCTAGACCAAACCTCGGATCAGGCTCGGAGCAGTACTTC. Residues: CSARPNLGSGSEQYF.

The rearrangement links TRBV5-1 to TRBJ2-5; D unclear. The CDR3 totals 16 residues. CDR1 is SGHRS and CDR2 is YFSETQ in the germline V gene. The V gene lost 4 bases and the J gene lost 0 bases, with 16 bases spanning the gap. Here the CDR3 DNA reads TGCGCCAGCAGCCCGGCACGGATTTCGTACCAAGAGACCCAGTACTTC. Amino acids: CASSPARISYQETQYF.

The chain recombines TRBV21-1 with TRBJ2-1; the D call TRBD1 from the table was never checked on the DNA. TRBV21-1 is a pseudogene. The CDR3 runs 16 residues. The DNA for the CDR3 is TGTGCCAGCAGCAAAGATTCAGGGGGGAAGTGCAATGAGCAGTTCTTC. Encoded protein: CASSKDSGGKCNEQFF.

A few counts support this clonotype. The chain couples TRBV5-6 to TRBJ2-7; D not resolved. Germline lookup yields CDR1 SGHDT and CDR2 YYEEEE. The CDR3 contains 14 residues. V was pared by 1 base and J by 4 bases, with 12 bases between. CDR3 nucleotide sequence: TGTGCCAGCAGCTTGTACCAGGTTTCGTACGAGCAGTACTTC. This gives the protein CASSLYQVSYEQYF.

The chain employs TRBV10-3 and TRBJ2-7; TRBD1 matches 7 bases. With V trimmed by 0 bases and J by 4 bases, 9 bases remained unmatched. CDR3 length: 16 amino acids. Germline-derived CDR1 and CDR2 are ENHRY and SYGVKD. The CDR3 protein is CAISESGWTGHYEQYF. CDR3 DNA: TGTGCCATCAGTGAGTCGGGTTGGACAGGACATTACGAGCAGTACTTC.

This clonotype was recorded at least ten times. The rearrangement joins TRBV5-1 to TRBJ2-7; D is possibly TRBD2 (5 bases). The germline CDR1 and CDR2 sequences are SGHRS and YFSETQ. The CDR3 contains 16 residues. The V gene lost 1 base and the J gene lost 2 bases, with 16 bases spanning the gap. CDR3 residues: CASSLRGSGNPYEQYF. The CDR3 DNA reads as TGCGCCAGCAGCTTGAGAGGTTCGGGGAATCCCTACGAGCAGTACTTC. Full variable domain (outside the CDR3, taken from reference TRBV5-1 and TRBJ2-7): KAGVTQTPRYLIKTRGQQVTLSCSPISGHRSVSWYQQTPGQGLQFLFEYFSETQRNKGNFPGRFSGRQFSNSRSEMNVSTLELGDSALYLCASSLRGSGNPYEQYFGPGTRLTVT.

The V call is TRBV27, the J call TRBJ2-1; D is undetermined. The CDR3 length is 17 residues. The V gene lost 0 bases and the J gene lost 8 bases, with 20 bases spanning the gap. From germline, CDR1 is MNHEY and CDR2 SMNVEV (reference sequence). CDR3 nucleotide sequence: TGTGCCAGCAGTTTATCATTAGGTTATGCCGGAAGGGATGAGCAGTTCTTC. It is translated as CASSLSLGYAGRDEQFF.

The rearrangement joins TRBV24-1 to TRBJ2-2; TRBD2 matches 8 bases. Germline trimming cut 0 bases from V and 2 bases from J; bases unmatched to any gene: 4. CDR1 and CDR2 from the germline V gene are KGHDR and SFDVKD. The CDR3 spans 17 residues. The CDR3 loop reads CATSDLRRGDNTGELFF. CDR3 nucleotide sequence: TGTGCCACCAGTGATTTGCGGCGGGGGGATAACACCGGGGAGCTGTTTTTT.

This clonotype was recorded at least ten times. This chain connects TRBV3-1 to TRBJ1-2; D remains ambiguous. The CDR3 has 12 residues. The germline CDR1 and CDR2 sequences are LGHDT and YNNKEL (reference sequence). Deletions cut 1 base from V and 7 bases from J, with 7 bases between. The CDR3 DNA is TGTGCCAGCAGCCAAGGCGAATCTGGCTACACCTTC. It encodes CASSQGESGYTF.

This clonotype was seen more than once but under ten times. The chain recombines TRBV6-2 or TRBV6-3 with TRBJ2-1, with 7 bases that match TRBD1. Losses at the gene ends were 6 bases for V and 2 bases for J; bases not matched to a gene: 7. Germline lookup yields CDR1 MNHEY and CDR2 SVGEGT. The CDR3 sequence is 15 residues long. The CDR3 reads CASRWTGVTYNEQFF. Here the CDR3 DNA reads TGTGCCAGCAGGTGGACAGGTGTAACCTACAATGAGCAGTTCTTC.

This chain joins TRBV20-1 and TRBJ1-1; TRBD1 matches 7 bases. V lost 4 bases to trimming and J lost 5 bases; unmatched junction nucleotides: 7. The germline V gene encodes CDR1 DFQATT and CDR2 SNEGSKA (reference sequence). This CDR3 has 13 amino acids. The CDR3: CSANRGRGTEAFF. The DNA of the CDR3 is TGCAGTGCTAACAGGGGACGGGGGACTGAAGCTTTCTTT.

The rearrangement links TRBV20-1 to TRBJ2-4; 7 nucleotides line up with TRBD1. This CDR3 is 15 amino acids long. Per germline, CDR1 DFQATT and CDR2 SNEGSKA (reference sequence). Trimming removed 0 bases from V and 5 bases from J; junction bases left unmatched: 7. The CDR3 DNA is TGCAGTGCTAGAGATGACCTCCAGGGGGAAAACATTCAGTACTTC. It encodes CSARDDLQGENIQYF.

The chain links TRBV24-1 to TRBJ2-1; 8 bases match TRBD2. The V gene's germline CDR1 is KGHDR and CDR2 SFDVKD. This CDR3 has 16 amino acids. With 4 bases clipped from V and 0 bases from J, the junction kept 4 bases outside the gene matches. Here the CDR3 reads CATSETSGDSYNEQFF. The CDR3, as DNA: TGTGCCACCAGTGAAACTAGCGGAGACTCCTACAATGAGCAGTTCTTC.

The CDR3 protein is CASRYRSQGLGYTF. The DNA for the CDR3 is TGTGCCAGCAGATATCGATCGCAGGGTCTTGGCTACACCTTC. The V call is TRBV6-5, the J call TRBJ1-2, with D tentatively TRBD1 (5 bases). CDR1 and CDR2 (germline): MNHEY, SVGAGI. The CDR3 sequence is 14 residues long. The V gene lost 6 bases and the J gene lost 7 bases, with 18 bases spanning the gap.

J is TRBJ2-1 and V is TRBV7-9; 10 nucleotides align to TRBD2. The CDR3 loop spans 15 amino acids. V lost 5 bases, J lost 6 bases, and 7 bases stayed unmatched. Germline CDR1 reads SEHNR; CDR2 reads FQNEAQ (reference sequence). CDR3 sequence: CASSPSSGRGNEQFF. In DNA form, the CDR3 reads TGTGCCAGCAGCCCTTCTAGCGGGAGAGGCAATGAGCAGTTCTTC.

The chain has TRBV24-1 and TRBJ2-5, with TRBD2 identical over 13 bases. This CDR3 contains 15 residues. V was clipped by 9 bases and J by 5 bases; unmatched bases: 8. In germline, CDR1 is KGHDR, CDR2 SFDVKD. The CDR3 is CATDFGLAGVETQYF. The CDR3 coding sequence is TGTGCCACCGATTTCGGACTAGCGGGAGTCGAGACCCAGTACTTC.

This clonotype was observed many times. The chain uses TRBV12-3 or TRBV12-4 and TRBJ2-7; D remains unclear. The V end lost 2 bases, the J end lost 6 bases, and 8 bases lay between the germline ends. The CDR3 consists of 12 residues. In DNA form, the CDR3 reads TGTGCCAGCAGTTTAACCCCCGGCGAGCAGTACTTC. Translated, it gives CASSLTPGEQYF.